Presented here are 19 T cell receptor beta chains from one specimen sequenced in a study of T cells after yellow fever vaccination. MiXCR, run by TCRdb on the 5' RACE reads, gives a single entry per CDR3 protein. The sample holds 46,000 or so distinct CDR3 sequences, over 5.5% seen once. The sample here was PBMCs, either bulk or a sorted T-cell subset (CD4+, CD8+, memory, or dextramer-sorted; not recorded which), taken 45 days after the yellow fever booster vaccination. The receptors were gathered from a man younger than 45 who received the YFV17D yellow fever vaccine.

In this sample, this clonotype turned up many times. The chain joins TRBV4-2 to TRBJ2-3; the D gene is possibly TRBD2 (5 bases). Germline V gene sequence: CDR1 LGHNA, CDR2 YNFKEQ. V lost 2 bases and J lost 3, with 15 bases in between. The CDR3 has 16 residues. DNA for the CDR3: TGTGCCAGCAGCCAATTATTATTCCGGGAAACAGATACGCAGTATTTT. Amino acid sequence: CASSQLLFRETDTQYF.

This clonotype occurred many times. V is TRBV6-5 and J is TRBJ2-3; the D call may be TRBD1 or TRBD2 (5 bases each). V dropped 10 bases and J dropped 4 bases, with 9 bases sitting between them. Per the germline V gene, CDR1 is MNHEY and CDR2 is SVGAGI. The CDR3 extends over 11 amino acids. CDR3 loop: CATRGADTQYF. The CDR3 nucleotides are TGTGCCACCCGGGGCGCAGATACGCAGTATTTT.

This clonotype was observed at least ten times. The V gene is TRBV12-3 or TRBV12-4, the J gene TRBJ2-5; D is unresolved. There are 11 residues in the CDR3. Trimming took off 3 bases at V and 4 bases at J, with 3 bases between the two ends. The CDR3 reads CASSFGETQYF. The CDR3 DNA is TGTGCCAGCAGTTTTGGAGAGACCCAGTACTTC.

This clonotype was seen many times. V usage is TRBV20-1 and J usage is TRBJ1-1; a possible D gene is TRBD1 (5 bases). Deletions cut 0 bases from V and 9 bases from J, with 14 bases between. Germline CDR1 is DFQATT and CDR2 is SNEGSKA (reference sequence). This CDR3 has 13 residues. CDR3: CSARDREGFKAFF. For the CDR3, the DNA is TGCAGTGCTAGAGACAGGGAGGGCTTTAAAGCTTTCTTT.

The chain couples TRBV12-3 or TRBV12-4 to TRBJ1-3; D unclear. The CDR3 spans 16 residues. Trimming took 2 bases from V and 0 from J, leaving 11 bases between them. CDR3 in amino acids: CASSLRTASSGNTIYF. The CDR3 bases are TGTGCCAGCAGTTTACGTACTGCGAGCTCTGGAAACACCATATATTTT.

This clonotype was detected a few times. The chain links TRBV19 to TRBJ2-4; a weak D match, TRBD1 (6 bases). The CDR3 is made up of 15 amino acids. Germline CDR1 is LNHDA and CDR2 is SQIVND (reference sequence). V gave up 6 bases and J gave up 8 bases, with 20 bases separating them. The CDR3 DNA is TGTGCCAGTAGCAGGGGACGGACAGCCCAGGACATTCAGTACTTC. As protein: CASSRGRTAQDIQYF.

This clonotype was counted ten times or more. The chain recombines TRBV20-1 with TRBJ1-1; D gene unclear. V lost 3 bases and J lost 5, with 16 bases in between. The CDR3 has 14 amino acids. CDR1 is DFQATT, CDR2 SNEGSKA, per germline (reference sequence). Here the CDR3 reads CSARVVGPETEAFF. CDR3 DNA: TGCAGTGCTAGGGTCGTCGGCCCGGAGACTGAAGCTTTCTTT.

This clonotype was seen a handful of times. This chain joins TRBV5-6 and TRBJ2-5, with 8 bases that match TRBD2. This CDR3 contains 16 residues. V dropped 3 bases and J dropped 4; count of bases not matched to a gene: 11. Germline values: CDR1 SGHDT, CDR2 YYEEEE. In DNA, the CDR3 is TGTGCCAGCAGCTGGAGAGCGGGAGATGTACGAGAGACCCAGTACTTC. Translation gives CASSWRAGDVRETQYF.

The chain recombines TRBV20-1 with TRBJ1-4, with unresolved D. CDR3 length: 12 amino acids. CDR1 DFQATT and CDR2 SNEGSKA come from the germline V gene (reference sequence). Trimming took off 2 bases at V and 5 bases at J, with 6 bases between the two ends. The CDR3 sequence is CSARPENEKLFF. The CDR3, as DNA: TGCAGTGCTAGACCAGAGAATGAAAAACTGTTTTTT.

This sequence joins TRBV7-2 and TRBJ2-7; D gene uncertain. This CDR3 is built from 12 residues. Germline CDR1 SGHTA, CDR2 FQGNSA. V lost 3 bases and J lost 1, with 4 bases in between. The CDR3 spells CASSLNSYEQYF. Here the CDR3 DNA reads TGTGCCAGCAGCTTGAATTCCTACGAGCAGTACTTC. Full variable domain (rest looked up from reference TRBV7-2 and TRBJ2-7): GAGVSQSPSNKVTEKGKDVELRCDPISGHTALYWYRQSLGQGLEFLIYFQGNSAPDKSGLPSDRFSAERTGGSVSTLTIQRTQQEDSAVYLCASSLNSYEQYFGPGTRLTVT.

This clonotype was recorded at least ten times. The genes are TRBV20-1 and TRBJ2-3; no definite D call. V gave up 3 bases and J gave up 4 bases, with 11 bases separating them. CDR3 size: 13 residues. Germline loops: CDR1 DFQATT, CDR2 SNEGSKA (reference sequence). The CDR3 region has the DNA TGCAGTGCTAGCCGACTTTCCTCAGATACGCAGTATTTT. It is translated as CSASRLSSDTQYF.

This clonotype occurred many times. The rearrangement joins TRBV5-1 to TRBJ2-7; 11 nucleotides align to TRBD2. CDR1 is SGHRS and CDR2 is YFSETQ in the germline V gene. The CDR3 is made up of 16 amino acids. The junction had 5 bases not matched to a gene; V was cut back by 0 bases and J by 3 bases. The CDR3 bases are TGCGCCAGCAGCTTGGAGCCTAGCGGGAGGATCTACGAGCAGTACTTC. Amino acids: CASSLEPSGRIYEQYF. The variable domain in full, with the rest retrieved from reference TRBV5-1 and TRBJ2-7, is KAGVTQTPRYLIKTRGQQVTLSCSPISGHRSVSWYQQTPGQGLQFLFEYFSETQRNKGNFPGRFSGRQFSNSRSEMNVSTLELGDSALYLCASSLEPSGRIYEQYFGPGTRLTVT.

Concerning this clonotype: Relative to the germline gene, one junction end is altered; a read error may explain this. The J gene is TRBJ2-3, the V gene TRBV5-1; no definite D call. Germline V gene sequence: CDR1 SGHRS, CDR2 YFSETQ. This CDR3 has 16 residues. For the CDR3, the DNA is TGTGCCAGCAGCTCCGGGCTGCTCTCAACTCCAGATACGCAGTATTTT. Its translation: CASSSGLLSTPDTQYF.

This clonotype was counted a few times. The V gene is TRBV6-1, the J gene TRBJ2-3; D uncertain. V was pared by 1 base and J by 6 bases, with 8 bases between. Germline V CDR1 and CDR2: MNHNS, SASEGT. The CDR3 runs to 13 residues. CDR3: CASSEGLKDTQYF. CDR3 coding DNA: TGTGCCAGCAGTGAAGGATTGAAGGATACGCAGTATTTT.

The V call is TRBV20-1, the J call TRBJ1-2, with D perhaps matching TRBD1 (5 bases). The ends were cut back, 4 bases at V and 2 bases at J, with 11 bases in the middle. CDR1 is DFQATT, CDR2 SNEGSKA, per germline (reference sequence). The CDR3 is 13 residues long. The CDR3 sequence is CSAISRDNYGYTF. The DNA of the CDR3 is TGCAGTGCTATTAGCAGGGACAACTATGGCTACACCTTC.

This clonotype was seen only a few times. The gene calls are TRBV7-2 and TRBJ2-7; 13 bases are shared with TRBD2. The CDR3 spans 14 residues. V gave up 5 bases and J gave up 4 bases; unmatched junction bases: 2. CDR1 and CDR2 (germline): SGHTA, FQGNSA. CDR3 in DNA: TGTGCCAGCAGCCGGACTAGCGGGAGATACGAGCAGTACTTC. Its protein product is CASSRTSGRYEQYF.

This clonotype occurred many times. This sequence joins TRBV5-1 and TRBJ2-3, with no clear D. Trimming pared 5 bases from V and 1 base from J, leaving 14 bases between. Germline CDR1 SGHRS, CDR2 YFSETQ. The CDR3 sequence is 15 residues long. The CDR3 DNA reads as TGCGCCAGCAGAGAGAGCGTGCTTGGCACAGATACGCAGTATTTT. Its protein is CASRESVLGTDTQYF.

This clonotype was seen many times. V gene TRBV12-3 or TRBV12-4 combines with J gene TRBJ2-7, with 10 bases that match TRBD2. After removal of 5 bases from V and 0 bases from J, the junction contained 1 base not matched to a gene. CDR3 length: 14 amino acids. The CDR3 DNA reads as TGTGCCAGCAGTCCTAGCGGGAGCTCCTACGAGCAGTACTTC. It is translated as CASSPSGSSYEQYF.

This clonotype was seen ten or more times. This chain links TRBV28 with TRBJ2-7; the D gene could be TRBD1 or TRBD2 (5 bases each). Trimming took 4 bases from V and 2 from J, leaving 9 bases between them. This CDR3 region has 13 residues. Germline V lookup: CDR1 MDHEN, CDR2 SYDVKM. Here the CDR3 DNA reads TGTGCCAGCAGTTCCCCGGGACCCTACGAGCAGTACTTC. Translated, it gives CASSSPGPYEQYF.